This T cell receptor beta chain was retrieved from a study of PD-L1 blockade in urothelial cancer. Study information: The median T cell count in blood samples was 110,000 to 150,000.

CDR1 is SGHTA and CDR2 is FQGNSA in the germline V gene. This CDR3 has 17 residues. After removal of 1 base from V and 5 bases from J, the junction contained 9 bases not matched to a gene. Method: immunoSEQ multiplex PCR; TCRdb's copy keeps in-frame clones and lacks some. The table records approximately 93,000 clones, over 65% of them present only once. Details on this clone: The antigen is undetermined.

Indicated time point: peripheral blood 6 weeks after treatment start. Peripheral blood mononuclear cells were collected from every patient before and during treatment, yielding between 1 and 8 samples per patient. Study-wide results and limits: Blood clones associated with the tumor expanded more at 3 weeks in durable-benefit patients.

This sample comprised PBMCs, obtained around atezolizumab (anti-PD-L1) treatment. This sequence joins TRBV7-2 and TRBJ2-3; TRBD2 aligns across 10 bases. This clonotype was sampled from a man between 65 and 85 years old with urothelial cancer. The CDR3 region is CASSLDSAGGLGDTQYF. The CDR3 nucleotides read TGTGCCAGCAGCTTAGACTCAGCGGGGGGGCTGGGAGATACGCAGTATTTT.